The T cell receptor beta chain described here comes from a study of OX40 agonist ivuxolimab in advanced cancers. Broader study findings: Expanded clones belonging to CD8+ T cells outnumbered, on average, those of CD4+. In the expanded peripheral T cells, antigen specificity was never determined.

Method: immunoSEQ multiplex PCR; TCRdb's copy keeps in-frame clones and lacks some. The table records 70,000 or so clones, about 90% of them present only once. Per the germline V gene, CDR1 is SQVTM and CDR2 is ANQGSEA. V was clipped by 6 bases and J by 11 bases; unmatched bases: 15. The CDR3 runs to 13 residues. A note on this clone: What it recognizes is unknown.

The receptor comes from an adult with an advanced solid tumor such as melanoma, head and neck, liver or kidney cancer. The V and J genes are TRBV29-1 and TRBJ1-1, with 7 bases matching TRBD1. The specimen was CD4+ or CD8+ T cells sorted from blood, collected in a trial of the OX40 agonist ivuxolimab. CDR3 nucleotides: TGCAGCGTCGGTCAGGGGGAAAATTCTTGGGCTTTCTTT. Its translation: CSVGQGENSWAFF.